The entry that follows covers one T cell receptor beta chain sequence. This clone appeared a few times. What this receptor recognizes is not known. Base quality data are lacking; no much larger clone is found one base away. This sample is drawn from a study of beta chain features in type 1 diabetes (dated by TCRdb to the late 2010s). In terms of the full investigation: No differences in mean age, gender distribution, total cell number or subset yield were found between patients and healthy donors. A total of around 110,000,000 sorted cells were examined across all samples, and a strong correlation was observed between cell number per subset and RNA yield. Regulatory and stem cell-like memory subsets were isolated from only 8 patients and roughly 8 healthy donors, whereas naive and central memory subsets came from all 28 donors. The study compared the TCRB repertoires of sorted circulating CD4+ T cell subsets in recently diagnosed type 1 diabetes patients with those in matched healthy donors.

Each donor gave one peripheral blood draw, averaging about 100 mL, which was collected into heparinised tubes. Naive, central memory, regulatory and stem cell-like memory CD4+ T cells were sorted on a BD FACSAria II using a panel including CD45RO, CCR7, CD25, CD127, CD95 and CD27. Purity was above 95% for every sorted population. PBMCs were isolated right away by Lymphoprep density gradient centrifugation and were stained directly, without culture. So that batch effects would be minimized, each experiment stained and sorted samples in pairs, pairing one healthy donor with one patient. The entire amount of isolated RNA was reverse transcribed using the High Capacity cDNA Reverse Transcription Kit, so the sequenced TCRB transcripts were expressed ones. Naive, central memory and regulatory T cell samples underwent deep immunoSEQ sequencing, averaging approximately 3.5 million total reads per sample. After sorted cells were lysed in RLT buffer, RNA was extracted with DNase-treated RNeasy Micro or Mini kits, with the choice depending on cell number. To prevent cross-contamination, each cell subset was processed individually, whereas patient and healthy donor samples were processed jointly. TCRB sequences were amplified from cDNA with the immunoSEQ multiplex PCR, producing 87-bp fragments spanning the CDR3 region. Sequencing of the amplicons was performed on the Illumina HiSeq platform. From the authors' description of their analysis: PCR bias was corrected computationally using synthetic template baselines, and reads within Hamming distance 2 were collapsed, with unmergeable singletons discarded. Reads were aligned against IMGT to assign V, D and J genes, CDR3 length and insertions or deletions at six rearrangement sites. Within each subset, clonotype counts were normalized to sorted cell number, and only after that were true diversity and Gini coefficients computed with the tcR R package. Repertoire sharing was quantified using the overlap coefficient calculated on TCRB nucleotide sequences. In its TCRdb copy, this immuneACCESS table keeps in-frame sequences only and misses some clones. Where compared with another copy, unresolved V genes explain less than half of these, and the others have no known cause. V and J calls and clone size come straight from that table; D and trimming were deduced from the DNA. This sample gives 130,000 to 150,000 clones in total; less than 9% of them show up just once. More than 1.1% of the sample belongs to the ten largest clones.

The study at large found these results: PCR may preferentially amplify shorter templates, but because patient and control samples were amplified and corrected together, any resulting skew would affect both groups equally. In all four CD4+ subsets, TCRB CDR3 length was moderately but significantly shorter in type 1 diabetes patients. Naive, central memory and regulatory TCRB repertoires appeared more similar among patients than among healthy donors. Because cDNA was sequenced instead of genomic DNA, highly expressing activated cells could be over-represented, though the groups showed no difference in activation or CD3 levels. Fewer insertions and more nucleotide deletions at VDJ recombination sites were observed in patients with type 1 diabetes, implying thymic rearrangement abnormalities. Only small numbers of individuals were included in the HLA sub-analyses, which left unresolved whether HLA type had any influence on TCRB rearrangement.

CDR1 and CDR2 were assigned from the germline V gene as MNHEY and SVGAGI. V has 7 bases trimmed and J has 4 bases trimmed; junction bases matching no gene number 8. The CDR3 holds 14 amino acids from the cysteine to the phenylalanine. Left in the record is the CDR3 DNA by itself, 42 bases read in frame from the first base. The rearranged chain carries TRBV6-5 and TRBJ2-7, and 9 junction bases match TRBD1. This TCR derives from a woman in her 30s in good health. Sequenced sample: central memory CD4+ T cells from blood. The bases read TGTGCCAGCAAGGAACGGGACAGGGTGTACGAGCAGTACTTC. This sequence encodes CASKERDRVYEQYF.